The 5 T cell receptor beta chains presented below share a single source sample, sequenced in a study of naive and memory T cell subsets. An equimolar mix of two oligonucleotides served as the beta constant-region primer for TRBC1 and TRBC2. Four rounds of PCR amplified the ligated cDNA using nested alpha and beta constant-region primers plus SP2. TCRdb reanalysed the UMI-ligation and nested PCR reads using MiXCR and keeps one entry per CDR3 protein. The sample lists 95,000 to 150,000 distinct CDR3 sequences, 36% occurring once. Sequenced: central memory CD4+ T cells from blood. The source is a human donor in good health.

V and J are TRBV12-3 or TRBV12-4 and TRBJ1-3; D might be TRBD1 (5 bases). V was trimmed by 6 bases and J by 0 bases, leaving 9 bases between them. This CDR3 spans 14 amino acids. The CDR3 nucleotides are TGTGCCAGCAGGCGGACAAGCTCTGGAAACACCATATATTTT. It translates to CASRRTSSGNTIYF.

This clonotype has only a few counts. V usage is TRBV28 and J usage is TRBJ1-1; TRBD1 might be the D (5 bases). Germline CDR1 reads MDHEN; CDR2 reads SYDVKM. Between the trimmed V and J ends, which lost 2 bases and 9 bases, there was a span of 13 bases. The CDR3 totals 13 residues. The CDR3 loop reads CASSLGGGNKAFF. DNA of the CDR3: TGTGCCAGCAGTTTAGGGGGAGGGAATAAAGCTTTCTTT.

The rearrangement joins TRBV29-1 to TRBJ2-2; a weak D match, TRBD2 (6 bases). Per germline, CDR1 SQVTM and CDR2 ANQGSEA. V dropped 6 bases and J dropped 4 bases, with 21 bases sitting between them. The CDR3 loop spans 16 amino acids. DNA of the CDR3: TGCAGCGTATGGGAATGGACCTACGGGGGCACCGGGGAGCTGTTTTTT. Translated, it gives CSVWEWTYGGTGELFF.

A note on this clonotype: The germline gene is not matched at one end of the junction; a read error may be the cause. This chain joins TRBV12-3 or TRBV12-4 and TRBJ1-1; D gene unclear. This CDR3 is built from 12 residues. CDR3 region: CASSPRVDWASF. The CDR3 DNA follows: TGTGCCAGCAGTCCACGGGTGGATTGGGCTTCCTTT.

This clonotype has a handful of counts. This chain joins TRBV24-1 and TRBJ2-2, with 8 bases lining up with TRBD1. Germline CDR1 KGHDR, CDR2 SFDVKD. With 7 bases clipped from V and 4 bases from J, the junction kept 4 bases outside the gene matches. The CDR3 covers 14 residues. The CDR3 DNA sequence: TGTGCCACCAGAGGACAGGGAGTCACCGGGGAGCTGTTTTTT. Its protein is CATRGQGVTGELFF.